The entry below describes one TCR beta chain. The antigen is unknown. Selection for sequencing was limited to patients who had shown CD8+CD57+ cell expansion by flow cytometry. TCR beta VDJ and CDR3 were profiled, and genomic DNA was the template. TCRdb redid the calling of the reads with MiXCR, one entry per CDR3 protein. The repertoire holds hundreds of thousands of distinct CDR3 sequences, with around 33% as singletons. The germline CDR1 and CDR2 sequences are SGHRS and YFSETQ. This CDR3 contains 17 residues. Trimming took 3 bases from V and 3 from J, leaving 22 bases between them. The source of the sample is a study of CD8+CD57+ T cells in acquired aplastic anemia. Study context: DNA from sorted CD4+ and CD8+ cells averaged about 3.2 ug. Study observations and caveats: There were twenty-nine CD8+ CDR3 sequences that occurred in both patients and controls. Levels of CD8+ Simpson's diversity were not significantly distinct in patients versus controls.

V and J are TRBV5-1 and TRBJ2-7; the D gene could be TRBD1 or TRBD2 (5 bases each). Specimen: sorted CD4+, CD8+, or CD8+CD57+ T cells (not recorded which) from PBMCs. This sequence originates from a human donor with aplastic anemia. CDR3 DNA sequence: TGCGCCAGCAGCTCAAACCCTGCCGGGACGCCCTACTACGAGCAGTACTTC. It encodes CASSSNPAGTPYYEQYF.